What follows is one TCR beta chain and its context. The data stem from a study of blood T cell repertoires in COVID-19. As for the study in general: COVID-19 samples, acute and convalescent, were from the United States, Italy and Spain. PBMCs, B-cell-depleted T cells, or T cells provided the cDNA or gDNA that made up the material.

This CDR3 comprises 15 residues. V lost 3 bases to trimming and J lost 3 bases, with 12 bases between them. The germline gives CDR1 KGHDR, CDR2 SFDVKD. The data were produced by immunoSEQ multiplex PCR, yet TCRdb's version contains in-frame clones alone and is incomplete. The repertoire holds roughly 65,000 clones, with roughly 79% as singletons. This receptor was taken from a man in his 60s with acute or convalescent COVID-19. Sequenced: peripheral blood. The V and J genes are TRBV24-1 and TRBJ2-3; perhaps TRBD1 as D (5 bases). The CDR3 is CATSDPTGSTDTQYF. CDR3 in DNA: TGTGCCACCAGTGATCCTACAGGCTCGACAGATACGCAGTATTTT.